The 19 T cell receptor beta chains listed next were all sequenced from one sample in a study of CD8 T cells in ankylosing spondylitis. TCRdb re-called the 5' RACE reads with MiXCR, one entry per CDR3 protein. The repertoire includes about 280,000 distinct CDR3 sequences, over 15% of them detected once, and about 8% sits in the top ten. Sequenced input: blood, either unsorted or a sorted T cell fraction (not recorded which). The receptors shown here come from a male donor with ankylosing spondylitis or in good health (not recorded which).

The gene calls are TRBV18 and TRBJ1-3; D unresolved. Germline CDR1 KGHSH, CDR2 LQKENI. V lost 0 bases, J lost 4 bases, and 10 bases lay in between. This CDR3 is 15 amino acids long. The CDR3 bases are TGTGCCAGCTCACCACCCCCAGCCGTCGGAAACACCATATATTTT. This sequence encodes CASSPPPAVGNTIYF.

This clonotype was picked up a small number of times. The J gene is TRBJ2-4, the V gene TRBV6-1; D is unresolved. The V gene lost 5 bases and the J gene lost 0 bases, with 17 bases spanning the gap. Looked up from germline, CDR1 is MNHNS and CDR2 is SASEGT. CDR3 length: 17 amino acids. The CDR3 protein is CASSPQLSQIAKNIQYF. The CDR3 nucleotides read TGTGCCAGCAGTCCCCAATTATCCCAAATAGCCAAAAACATTCAGTACTTC.

The J gene is TRBJ2-1, the V gene TRBV20-1; tentatively, D is TRBD1 or TRBD2 (7 bases each). CDR1 and CDR2 (germline): DFQATT, SNEGSKA (reference sequence). Trimming cost V 3 bases and J 3 bases, with 18 bases left between them. There are 16 residues in the CDR3. CDR3 DNA sequence: TGCAGTGCTAGCCGCGGGCAGGGGGGGAACTACAATGAGCAGTTCTTC. The encoded protein is CSASRGQGGNYNEQFF.

This rearrangement joins TRBV4-2 to TRBJ2-4; D may be TRBD1 or TRBD2 (5 bases each). Germline V gene lookup returns CDR1 LGHNA and CDR2 YNFKEQ. CDR3 length: 16 residues. Between the trimmed V and J ends, which lost 0 bases and 7 bases, there was a span of 16 bases. CDR3 sequence reads: CASSQDSGTVVNIQYF. The CDR3 DNA sequence: TGTGCCAGCAGCCAAGACTCCGGGACGGTTGTGAACATTCAGTACTTC.

V usage is TRBV12-3 or TRBV12-4 and J usage is TRBJ1-5; no definite D call. The CDR3 is 13 residues long. Trimming took off 8 bases at V and 0 bases at J, with 8 bases between the two ends. CDR3 protein: CASEPSSNQPQHF. DNA for the CDR3: TGTGCCAGCGAACCTAGTAGCAATCAGCCCCAGCATTTT.

This clonotype was seen ten or more times. The chain employs TRBV20-1 and TRBJ2-1, with TRBD2 matching over 11 bases. After removal of 0 bases from V and 5 bases from J, the junction contained 3 bases not matched to a gene. The CDR3 runs 15 residues. CDR1 is DFQATT, CDR2 SNEGSKA, per germline (reference sequence). The chain's CDR3 is CSARELAGDHNEQFF. CDR3 DNA: TGCAGTGCTAGAGAACTAGCGGGAGACCACAATGAGCAGTTCTTC.

The J gene is TRBJ1-5, the V gene TRBV6-1, with D possibly matching TRBD1 (5 bases). Germline lookup yields CDR1 MNHNS and CDR2 SASEGT. This CDR3 comprises 14 residues. The ends were cut back, 3 bases at V and 3 bases at J, with 9 bases in the middle. The CDR3 is CASSDGGVNQPQHF. The CDR3 DNA follows: TGTGCCAGCAGTGACGGGGGGGTCAATCAGCCCCAGCATTTT.

The V call is TRBV12-3 or TRBV12-4, the J call TRBJ1-1; D is possibly TRBD1 (6 bases). The CDR3 extends over 13 amino acids. Trimming removed 6 bases at V and 10 bases at J, with 18 bases between. CDR3 in amino acids: CASRKGERDGAFF. The CDR3 DNA reads TGTGCCAGCAGAAAGGGGGAAAGGGACGGAGCTTTCTTT.

This sequence joins TRBV5-1 and TRBJ1-4; 8 nucleotides align to TRBD1. The CDR3 runs 17 residues. Germline V gene data show CDR1 as SGHRS and CDR2 as YFSETQ. Unmatched junction bases numbered 14, after V lost 5 bases and J lost 5 bases. The CDR3 coding sequence is TGCGCCAGCAGTCGAGGGGGACAGGATAGATGGAATGAAAAACTGTTTTTT. Protein: CASSRGGQDRWNEKLFF.

This clonotype was seen a handful of times. This rearrangement joins TRBV6-1 to TRBJ2-7, with D unclear. The CDR3 is 13 residues long. Germline V lookup: CDR1 MNHNS, CDR2 SASEGT. V was clipped by 2 bases and J by 4 bases, with 9 bases between them. The CDR3 loop reads CASSEWEGYEQYV. DNA for the CDR3: TGTGCCAGCAGTGAATGGGAAGGTTACGAGCAGTACGTC.

The chain has TRBV6-2 or TRBV6-3 and TRBJ2-2; possibly TRBD2 for D (6 bases). V gave up 10 bases and J gave up 0 bases, with 12 bases separating them. The germline V gene encodes CDR1 MNHEY and CDR2 SVGEGT. The CDR3 spans 14 residues. CDR3 bases: TGTGCCATGAGAGGAGGGGCGAACACCGGGGAGCTGTTTTTT. Translated, it gives CAMRGGANTGELFF.

V is TRBV12-3 or TRBV12-4 and J is TRBJ2-1; 9 positions agree with TRBD1. The junction had 7 bases not matched to a gene; V was cut back by 5 bases and J by 8 bases. The CDR3 covers 14 residues. CDR3 bases: TGTGCCAGCAGTCCCTTACAGGGGGCGCATGAGCAGTTCTTC. It is translated as CASSPLQGAHEQFF.

This clonotype has only one observation. In DNA form, the CDR3 reads TGCAGCGTTGAAGGGACACACCCTCTCACAGATACGCAGTATTTT. Translation: CSVEGTHPLTDTQYF. V gene TRBV29-1 combines with J gene TRBJ2-3; maybe TRBD1 (5 bases). CDR1 SQVTM and CDR2 ANQGSEA come from the germline V gene. The CDR3 loop spans 15 amino acids. With 1 base removed from V and 2 bases from J, the gap between germline ends came to 13 bases.

This clonotype was seen a handful of times. The rearrangement joins TRBV2 to TRBJ1-4, with D possibly matching TRBD1 (5 bases). V shed 2 bases and J shed 7 bases, with 11 bases lying between them. Germline V gene sequence: CDR1 SNHLY, CDR2 FYNNEI. The CDR3 sequence is 14 residues long. The DNA for the CDR3 is TGTGCCAGCAGTGAACCTGTCGGGGGTGAAAAACTGTTTTTT. Protein sequence: CASSEPVGGEKLFF.

This rearrangement joins TRBV4-1 to TRBJ2-1; TRBD2 matches at 14 bases. Germline V gene lookup returns CDR1 MGHRA and CDR2 YSYEKL. The CDR3 has 17 amino acids. V lost 4 bases, J lost 10 bases, and 12 bases stayed unmatched. The CDR3 spells CASSPSQSGLAGDEQFF. The CDR3, as DNA: TGCGCCAGCAGCCCCTCCCAATCGGGACTAGCGGGAGACGAGCAGTTCTTC.

This clonotype has a count of ten or more. This sequence joins TRBV6-5 and TRBJ2-3; 7 positions agree with TRBD1. The junction had 9 bases not matched to a gene; V was cut back by 5 bases and J by 1 base. The CDR3 length is 16 residues. Germline CDR1 reads MNHEY; CDR2 reads SVGAGI. Here the CDR3 reads CASSTRQGVGTDTQYF. In nucleotides, the CDR3 is TGTGCCAGCAGTACCCGACAGGGAGTAGGCACAGATACGCAGTATTTT.

CDR3 DNA sequence: TGTGCCAGCAGCTTATCAGGGGGCCGGGGGCAGCCCCAGCATTTT. Encoded protein: CASSLSGGRGQPQHF. The rearrangement links TRBV7-9 to TRBJ1-5; 8 positions match TRBD1. This CDR3 has 15 residues. Germline trimming cut 2 bases from V and 7 bases from J; bases unmatched to any gene: 7. Germline V gene lookup returns CDR1 SEHNR and CDR2 FQNEAQ (reference sequence).

The chain uses TRBV4-2 and TRBJ1-1; D is undetermined. Germline V gene sequence: CDR1 LGHNA, CDR2 YNFKEQ. The V and J ends lost 1 base and 1 base respectively, with 7 bases between them. The CDR3 has 14 residues. In nucleotides, the CDR3 is TGTGCCAGCAGCCAAGGCGGGCAGAACACTGAAGCTTTCTTT. Amino acids: CASSQGGQNTEAFF.

This clonotype was found many times. The rearrangement joins TRBV29-1 to TRBJ1-1, with 7 bases that match TRBD1. Trimming removed 6 bases from V and 5 bases from J; junction bases left unmatched: 9. Germline V lookup: CDR1 SQVTM, CDR2 ANQGSEA. CDR3 length: 13 amino acids. The CDR3, as DNA: TGCAGCGTGGACAAGGGGGCTGGAACTGAAGCTTTCTTT. Translated, it gives CSVDKGAGTEAFF.